The table lists the clone carrying this T cell receptor beta chain with many counts. The antigen is unknown. The data derive from a study of T cell repertoires in cytomegalovirus infection. Whole-study context: The public TCR beta signatures pointed to both CMV infection and matching HLA type.

Via MiXCR, TCRdb re-called the reads, giving one row per CDR3 protein. The sample holds 300,000 to 450,000 distinct CDR3 sequences, about a sixth seen once. Whole-study results and caveats: The ex vivo response showed dominance by HLA-C-restricted CMV-specific TCR beta clonotypes. Summed frequency of public TCR beta families distinguished CMV carriers with the relevant HLA.

There are 15 residues in the CDR3. V was shortened by 6 bases and J by 9 bases, with 18 bases between the two germline ends. Sequencing was carried out using PBMCs. J is TRBJ1-6 and V is TRBV12-3 or TRBV12-4; D is perhaps TRBD1 (5 bases). The TCR comes from a human donor in good health (CMV status not recorded). Some clones in this sample may be carry-over from other donors' samples. The CDR3 coding sequence is TGTGCCAGCAGGCGAGAAAGGGGTAGGGGTTCACCCCTCCACTTT. Protein product: CASRRERGRGSPLHF.